The present T cell receptor beta chain was sequenced within a study of blood T cells in healthy people across ages. Notes on the study in general: Shifts in expanded clonotypes may have been confounded by donor CMV status, which was unknown. Observed TCR beta diversity showed a strong correlation with the percentage of naive T cells as measured by flow cytometry.

Remarks on this clonotype: Its specificity is not known.

Together with a sample-barcoded 5' primer, a J-beta primer mix was included in a second PCR lasting about 6 to 11 cycles. Each CDR3 protein is one row after TCRdb ran MiXCR on the 5' RACE reads. This table has around 800,000 distinct CDR3 sequences, roughly 24% appearing once. V was clipped by 6 bases and J by 3 bases, with 14 bases between them. The CDR3 sequence is 14 residues long. This sample also belongs to another study, concerning T cells of mothers and their children. From that paper: All donors were healthy and Caucasian; they were a few mothers and their six children. The M1S primer of the second PCR added sample barcodes and 2-4 random nucleotides.

This TCR was sampled from a boy between 5 and 17 years old in good health. Sequencing used blood. The chain combines TRBV12-3 or TRBV12-4 with TRBJ1-2; the D gene is possibly TRBD1 (6 bases). CDR3 residues: CASSLNRVYYGYTF. The DNA for the CDR3 is TGTGCCAGCAGCCTCAACAGGGTGTACTATGGCTACACCTTC.